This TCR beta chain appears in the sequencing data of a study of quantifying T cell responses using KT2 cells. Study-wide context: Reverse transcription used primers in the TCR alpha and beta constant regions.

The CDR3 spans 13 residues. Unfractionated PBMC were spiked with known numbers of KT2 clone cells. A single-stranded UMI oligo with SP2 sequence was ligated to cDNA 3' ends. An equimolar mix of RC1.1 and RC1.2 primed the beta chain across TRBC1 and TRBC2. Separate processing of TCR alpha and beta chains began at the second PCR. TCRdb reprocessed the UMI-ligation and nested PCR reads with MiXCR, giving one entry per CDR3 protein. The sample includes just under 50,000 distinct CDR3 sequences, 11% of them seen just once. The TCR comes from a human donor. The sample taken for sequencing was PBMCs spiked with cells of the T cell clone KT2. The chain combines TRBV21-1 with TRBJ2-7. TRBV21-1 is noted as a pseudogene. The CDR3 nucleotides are TGTGCCAGCAGCAAAGACTCGTCCTACGAGCAGTACTTC. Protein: CASSKDSSYEQYF.